These T cell receptor beta chains were read from a single sample in a study of blood T cell repertoires in COVID-19. Measured with immunoSEQ multiplex PCR; TCRdb has only the in-frame clones, and not every one. The repertoire includes under 400,000 clones, approximately 83% of them detected once, and approximately 4.6% sits in the top ten. The sample taken for sequencing was PBMCs or T cells enriched from blood (not recorded which). These receptors were obtained from a woman aged 40 to 49 with acute COVID-19. Each CDR3 is given with its conserved first and last residue. The D gene is left open where the match is weak. The listing skips clone size in some rows; elsewhere it reads once, few, many or a size class.

clone_size: .; d_call: .; j_call: TRBJ1-5; v_call: TRBV7-9; cdr3_nt: TGTGCCAGCAGCCTAGCTATGGGGCCCCTCAATCAGCCCCAGCATTTT; cdr3_aa: CASSLAMGPLNQPQHF
clone_size: .; d_call: .; j_call: TRBJ1-4; v_call: TRBV10-3; cdr3_nt: TGTGCCATCAGTGAGTCGACTCCCGGAAAACTGTTTTTT; cdr3_aa: CAISESTPGKLFF
clone_size: .; d_call: .; j_call: TRBJ1-2; v_call: TRBV25-1; cdr3_nt: TGTGCCAGCAGTGTAACCAGGGACTATGGCTACACCTTC; cdr3_aa: CASSVTRDYGYTF
clone_size: .; d_call: .; j_call: TRBJ2-7; v_call: TRBV18; cdr3_nt: TGTGCCAGCGCACCCGGCGGGGCTCGGTACGAGCAGTACTTC; cdr3_aa: CASAPGGARYEQYF
clone_size: once; d_call: .; j_call: TRBJ1-5; v_call: TRBV15; cdr3_nt: TGTGCCACCTCTGTGCAGGCGAGCAATCAGCCCCAGCATTTT; cdr3_aa: CATSVQASNQPQHF
clone_size: .; d_call: .; j_call: TRBJ2-7; v_call: TRBV5-1; cdr3_nt: TGCGCCAGCACCCCTCCGGGAGCCTCCTACGAGCAGTACTTC; cdr3_aa: CASTPPGASYEQYF
clone_size: .; d_call: TRBD1; j_call: TRBJ1-5; v_call: TRBV2; cdr3_nt: TGTGCCAGCCACAGAACGGAGACAGGGAATCAGCCCCAGCATTTT; cdr3_aa: CASHRTETGNQPQHF
clone_size: .; d_call: TRBD2; j_call: TRBJ2-3; v_call: TRBV4-3; cdr3_nt: TGCGCCAGCAGCCAAGCGGCTAGCGGGGTCACAGATACGCAGTATTTT; cdr3_aa: CASSQAASGVTDTQYF
clone_size: .; d_call: TRBD1; j_call: TRBJ1-4; v_call: TRBV27; cdr3_nt: TGTGCCAGCAGTTTACAGCAGGGGGCGGGGAAACTGTTTTTT; cdr3_aa: CASSLQQGAGKLFF
clone_size: .; d_call: TRBD2; j_call: TRBJ2-7; v_call: TRBV6-5; cdr3_nt: TGTGCCAGCAGTCTACAGCGGGACCCCTCCTACGAGCAGTACTTC; cdr3_aa: CASSLQRDPSYEQYF
clone_size: .; d_call: .; j_call: TRBJ1-3; v_call: TRBV10-3; cdr3_nt: TGTGCCATCAGTGAGACAGGGCGCGGAAACACCATATATTTT; cdr3_aa: CAISETGRGNTIYF
clone_size: .; d_call: .; j_call: TRBJ2-7; v_call: TRBV6-5; cdr3_nt: TGTGCCAGCAGTTCAGGGTTCGAGCAGTACTTC; cdr3_aa: CASSSGFEQYF
clone_size: .; d_call: .; j_call: TRBJ2-1; v_call: TRBV5-4; cdr3_nt: TGTGCCAGCAGCTTGGCACCCCGGGTCGGCAATGAGCAGTTCTTC; cdr3_aa: CASSLAPRVGNEQFF
clone_size: .; d_call: .; j_call: TRBJ2-5; v_call: TRBV19; cdr3_nt: TGTGCCAGCGCCTCGACAGGCCAAGAGACCCAGTACTTC; cdr3_aa: CASASTGQETQYF
clone_size: .; d_call: .; j_call: TRBJ1-3; v_call: TRBV18; cdr3_nt: TGTGCCAGCTCGGATCCCCGGGACACCTTCCGAAACACCATATATTTT; cdr3_aa: CASSDPRDTFRNTIYF
clone_size: .; d_call: .; j_call: TRBJ2-6; v_call: TRBV5-5; cdr3_nt: TGTGCCAGCAGCGTAAGCGGCGGTGGGGCCAACGTCCTGACTTTC; cdr3_aa: CASSVSGGGANVLTF
clone_size: few; d_call: TRBD1; j_call: TRBJ2-3; v_call: TRBV5-1; cdr3_nt: TGCGCCAGCAGCTTGAGGGGACAGGGGGAGAGCGATACGCAGTATTTT; cdr3_aa: CASSLRGQGESDTQYF
clone_size: .; d_call: TRBD2; j_call: TRBJ2-1; v_call: TRBV5-1; cdr3_nt: TGCGCCAGCAGCTTTAGCGGGGGAGCCCTCAATGAGCAGTTCTTC; cdr3_aa: CASSFSGGALNEQFF
clone_size: few; d_call: .; j_call: TRBJ1-5; v_call: TRBV21-1; cdr3_nt: TGTGCCAGCAGACGGGACTTAAAGCGGAGTAGCAATCAGCCCCAGCATTTT; cdr3_aa: CASRRDLKRSSNQPQHF
clone_size: .; d_call: TRBD1; j_call: TRBJ2-7; v_call: TRBV27; cdr3_nt: TGTGCCAGCAGCAGGGGGCTCTACGAGCAGTACTTC; cdr3_aa: CASSRGLYEQYF
clone_size: .; d_call: .; j_call: TRBJ1-3; v_call: TRBV9; cdr3_nt: TGTGCCAGCAGCGCCATGACCTTACATGGGAGCTCTGGAAACACCATATATTTT; cdr3_aa: CASSAMTLHGSSGNTIYF
clone_size: .; d_call: .; j_call: TRBJ1-5; v_call: TRBV6-5; cdr3_nt: TGTGCCAGCAGTTTGAACAACGATCAGCCCCAGCATTTT; cdr3_aa: CASSLNNDQPQHF
clone_size: once; d_call: TRBD2; j_call: TRBJ2-6; v_call: TRBV19; cdr3_nt: TGTGCCTCGGGGGGATTTAATCCGTCCTACTTC; cdr3_aa: CASGGFNPSYF
clone_size: .; d_call: TRBD1; j_call: TRBJ2-5; v_call: TRBV5-1; cdr3_nt: TGCGCCAGCAGCGATAAGGACAGGGTTGGTGGTGAGACCCAGTACTTC; cdr3_aa: CASSDKDRVGGETQYF
clone_size: few; d_call: TRBD1; j_call: TRBJ1-1; v_call: TRBV18; cdr3_nt: TGTGCCAGCTCATCGAACAGGGGCCAGACTGAAGCTTTCTTT; cdr3_aa: CASSSNRGQTEAFF
clone_size: .; d_call: .; j_call: TRBJ1-5; v_call: TRBV6-5; cdr3_nt: TGTGCCAGCAGGGCTGGCAATCAGCCCCAGCATTTT; cdr3_aa: CASRAGNQPQHF
clone_size: .; d_call: TRBD1; j_call: TRBJ1-4; v_call: TRBV28; cdr3_nt: TGTGCCAGCAGTTCCAGACAGGGCGCAACTAATGAAAAACTGTTTTTT; cdr3_aa: CASSSRQGATNEKLFF
clone_size: .; d_call: TRBD1; j_call: TRBJ2-6; v_call: TRBV11-2; cdr3_nt: TGTGCCAGCAGCCTACCGGGACAGGGGGCATCTTCTGGGGCCAACGTCCTGACTTTC; cdr3_aa: CASSLPGQGASSGANVLTF
clone_size: .; d_call: .; j_call: TRBJ1-3; v_call: TRBV2; cdr3_nt: TGTGCCAGCAGCTGGACAAGCACCTCTGGAAACACCATATATTTT; cdr3_aa: CASSWTSTSGNTIYF
clone_size: .; d_call: .; j_call: TRBJ1-1; v_call: TRBV4-1; cdr3_nt: TGCGCCAGCAGCCAAAATATCCCTGAACTTAACACTGAAGCTTTCTTT; cdr3_aa: CASSQNIPELNTEAFF
clone_size: once; d_call: TRBD1; j_call: TRBJ1-5; v_call: TRBV4-3; cdr3_nt: TGCGCCAGCAGCTACCGACAGGGGGATCAGCCCCAGCATTTT; cdr3_aa: CASSYRQGDQPQHF
clone_size: .; d_call: .; j_call: TRBJ1-4; v_call: TRBV5-4; cdr3_nt: TGTGCCAGCAGCTTGGGCCGTCCGGGGGGCTCAACTAATGAAAAACTGTTTTTT; cdr3_aa: CASSLGRPGGSTNEKLFF
clone_size: .; d_call: TRBD1; j_call: TRBJ2-7; v_call: TRBV2; cdr3_nt: TGTGCCAGCAGGATGGGGACAGCTCTGGGCGAGCAGTACTTC; cdr3_aa: CASRMGTALGEQYF
clone_size: few; d_call: .; j_call: TRBJ1-5; v_call: TRBV18; cdr3_nt: TGTGCCAGCTCACCGGACAGAAACAATCAGCCCCAGCATTTT; cdr3_aa: CASSPDRNNQPQHF
clone_size: .; d_call: .; j_call: TRBJ1-6; v_call: TRBV14; cdr3_nt: TGTGCCAGCAGCCTGACAGTTTTTAGGTCACCCCTCCACTTT; cdr3_aa: CASSLTVFRSPLHF
clone_size: .; d_call: .; j_call: TRBJ1-3; v_call: TRBV5-1; cdr3_nt: TGCGCCAGCAGCTTAAACACAGCCGGGGCTGGAAACACCATATATTTT; cdr3_aa: CASSLNTAGAGNTIYF
clone_size: .; d_call: .; j_call: TRBJ2-7; v_call: TRBV4-2; cdr3_nt: TGTGCCAGCAGCCAATTAGGTGGGCCCGGCGAGCAGTACTTC; cdr3_aa: CASSQLGGPGEQYF
clone_size: .; d_call: TRBD2; j_call: TRBJ2-1; v_call: TRBV6-6; cdr3_nt: TGTGCCAGCAATTTAGGGACTAGCTTATACAATGAGCAGTTCTTC; cdr3_aa: CASNLGTSLYNEQFF
clone_size: .; d_call: TRBD1; j_call: TRBJ1-1; v_call: TRBV12-3/TRBV12-4; cdr3_nt: TGTGCCAGCAGTTTGAGGGGGCAGGGCTTAGCTTTCTTT; cdr3_aa: CASSLRGQGLAFF
clone_size: .; d_call: .; j_call: TRBJ1-4; v_call: TRBV18; cdr3_nt: TGTGCCAGCTCTACAGGGTTCACTAATGAAAAACTGTTTTTT; cdr3_aa: CASSTGFTNEKLFF
clone_size: .; d_call: TRBD1; j_call: TRBJ1-2; v_call: TRBV28; cdr3_nt: TGTGCCAGCAGTCCCGGCCAGGGGGACTATGGCTACACCTTC; cdr3_aa: CASSPGQGDYGYTF
clone_size: once; d_call: .; j_call: TRBJ2-2; v_call: TRBV27; cdr3_nt: TGTGCCAGCAGTTTATCGATTTCGGGAGAACGCACCGGGGAGCTGTTTTTT; cdr3_aa: CASSLSISGERTGELFF
clone_size: .; d_call: TRBD1; j_call: TRBJ2-7; v_call: TRBV5-3; cdr3_nt: TGTGCCAGAAGCCTTACACCGGGACAGGAAATGTGCTACGAGCAGTACTTC; cdr3_aa: CARSLTPGQEMCYEQYF
clone_size: .; d_call: TRBD2; j_call: TRBJ2-1; v_call: TRBV2; cdr3_nt: TGTGCCAGCCTAGCGGGAGGGCCGGTGGATGAGCAGTTCTTC; cdr3_aa: CASLAGGPVDEQFF
clone_size: .; d_call: .; j_call: TRBJ1-2; v_call: TRBV19; cdr3_nt: TGTGCCAGTAGTATAGCCGTGGCGGCAGCGTATGGCTACACCTTC; cdr3_aa: CASSIAVAAAYGYTF
clone_size: .; d_call: TRBD1; j_call: TRBJ1-2; v_call: TRBV7-2; cdr3_nt: TGTGCCAGCAGCTTCCAGGTGGGGACAGGGGCTGGCTACACCTTC; cdr3_aa: CASSFQVGTGAGYTF
clone_size: .; d_call: TRBD1; j_call: TRBJ1-1; v_call: TRBV19; cdr3_nt: TGTGCCAGTATCGAGCAGGGGGACACTGAAGCTTTCTTT; cdr3_aa: CASIEQGDTEAFF
clone_size: once; d_call: TRBD1; j_call: TRBJ2-5; v_call: TRBV19; cdr3_nt: TGTGCCAGTAGGCCAGGCCCAGGGGGCGCCAAGACCCAGTACTTC; cdr3_aa: CASRPGPGGAKTQYF
clone_size: .; d_call: TRBD1; j_call: TRBJ1-4; v_call: TRBV9; cdr3_nt: TGTGCCAGCAGCGTAGTGTCCAGGGGGCGAGCAACTAATGAAAAACTGTTTTTT; cdr3_aa: CASSVVSRGRATNEKLFF
clone_size: .; d_call: .; j_call: TRBJ1-4; v_call: TRBV21-1; cdr3_nt: TGTGCCAGCAGCAAAGATAAGGAAGTACGCATGCGGTCAGGGGCGGTTGAAAAACTGTTTTTT; cdr3_aa: CASSKDKEVRMRSGAVEKLFF
clone_size: .; d_call: TRBD2; j_call: TRBJ2-7; v_call: TRBV28; cdr3_nt: TGTGCCAGCATCGGACTAGCGGGAAACGGGCAGTACTTC; cdr3_aa: CASIGLAGNGQYF
clone_size: .; d_call: TRBD2; j_call: TRBJ2-2; v_call: TRBV2; cdr3_nt: TGTGCCAGCACCCAGGGGACTAGTATCTGGGAGCTGTTTTTT; cdr3_aa: CASTQGTSIWELFF
clone_size: .; d_call: .; j_call: TRBJ2-7; v_call: TRBV7-2; cdr3_nt: TGTGCCAGCAGCTTCCAGGGTGTTGTCTACGAGCAGTACTTC; cdr3_aa: CASSFQGVVYEQYF
clone_size: .; d_call: .; j_call: TRBJ2-1; v_call: TRBV5-1; cdr3_nt: TGCGCCAGCAGCTGGAGGGGCTCCAGCTCCTACAATGAGCAGTTCTTC; cdr3_aa: CASSWRGSSSYNEQFF
clone_size: .; d_call: TRBD1; j_call: TRBJ1-1; v_call: TRBV19; cdr3_nt: TGTGCCAGTAGTACCACAGGGGGCTTTGAAGCTTTCTTT; cdr3_aa: CASSTTGGFEAFF